Below are 12 T cell receptor beta chains sequenced from a single sample in a study of T-cell memory formation after mild COVID-19. MiXCR, applied by TCRdb to the 5' RACE reads, yields one record per CDR3 protein. Of about 410,000 distinct CDR3 sequences in the sample, under 20% were seen once. Material for sequencing was PBMCs or a T cell subset sorted from them (not recorded which). These receptors were collected from a man between 18 and 29 years old who had mild COVID-19 (a few samples of this study predate the infection). Cell type and time point are not known.

The chain couples TRBV5-1 to TRBJ1-1, with D possibly being TRBD1 (5 bases). The CDR3 extends over 13 amino acids. Per the germline V gene, CDR1 is SGHRS and CDR2 is YFSETQ. Deletions cut 6 bases from V and 1 base from J, with 10 bases between. The chain's CDR3 is CASKDTGNTEAFF. The CDR3 nucleotides read TGCGCCAGCAAGGATACAGGGAACACTGAAGCTTTCTTT.

The V and J genes are TRBV11-2 and TRBJ2-7, with D tentatively TRBD2 (6 bases). The CDR3 spans 14 residues. Germline CDR1 and CDR2: SGHAT and FQNNGV. Trimming left V 1 base short and J 4 bases short, with 11 bases between. This CDR3 reads CASSLAGVHYEQYV. For the CDR3, the DNA is TGTGCCAGCAGCTTAGCGGGGGTTCATTACGAGCAGTACGTC.

This clonotype was seen more than once but under ten times. The chain is built from TRBV28 and TRBJ2-1; D not certain. Between the trimmed V and J ends, which lost 8 bases and 6 bases, there was a span of 17 bases. CDR1 MDHEN and CDR2 SYDVKM come from the germline V gene. The CDR3 loop spans 14 amino acids. CDR3 loop: CASSSSWRLNEQFF. CDR3 in DNA: TGTGCCAGCTCCTCTTCGTGGCGGCTCAATGAGCAGTTCTTC.

The J gene is TRBJ1-2, the V gene TRBV12-3 or TRBV12-4; D is undetermined. The CDR3 has 15 amino acids. With 3 bases removed from V and 0 bases from J, the gap between germline ends came to 11 bases. CDR3 residues: CASSFGRRTNYGYTF. The CDR3 nucleotides are TGTGCCAGCAGTTTCGGCAGACGGACTAACTATGGCTACACCTTC.

This clonotype was picked up a small number of times. This chain connects TRBV5-1 to TRBJ1-1; 7 nucleotides align to TRBD1. The CDR3 covers 17 residues. Germline loops: CDR1 SGHRS, CDR2 YFSETQ. J lost 4 bases, V lost 0 bases, and 12 bases had no gene match. This CDR3 is CASSLETGIGLGTEAFF. The CDR3 DNA sequence: TGCGCCAGCAGCTTGGAGACAGGGATAGGTTTGGGCACTGAAGCTTTCTTT.

This clonotype was recorded a few times. In DNA form, the CDR3 reads TGTGCCAGCAGTGGGAATAACTATGGCTACACCTTC. Its translation is CASSGNNYGYTF. This chain links TRBV25-1 with TRBJ1-2; D is unresolved. The CDR3 is made up of 12 amino acids. In germline, CDR1 is MGHDK, CDR2 SYGVNS. V was cut by 4 bases and J by 1 base, with 4 bases left in between.

There are a few counts of this clonotype. The chain recombines TRBV6-5 with TRBJ1-2; unclear D gene. The germline V gene has CDR1 MNHEY and CDR2 SVGAGI. The V end was cut by 0 bases, the J end by 1 base, with 9 bases between. The CDR3 has 15 amino acids. The CDR3 loop reads CASSYSIALNYGYTF. The CDR3 region has the DNA TGTGCCAGCAGTTACTCGATCGCCCTTAACTATGGCTACACCTTC.

As DNA, the CDR3 is TGTGCCAGCTCGATTCCGTGGAGTGCTAGCAATCAGCCCCAGCATTTT. Translating it yields CASSIPWSASNQPQHF. The V call is TRBV6-2 or TRBV6-3, the J call TRBJ1-5; D remains unclear. This CDR3 has 16 residues. Trimming removed 8 bases from V and 0 bases from J, with 17 bases in between. Looked up from germline, CDR1 is MNHEY and CDR2 is SVGEGT.

This clonotype was counted at least ten times. CDR3 bases: TGTGCCAGCACCGGTTACGGCGGGGCCGCAACGCAGTATTTT. Protein sequence: CASTGYGGAATQYF. The V gene is TRBV7-2, the J gene TRBJ2-3, with TRBD2 as a possible D gene (6 bases). This CDR3 has 14 amino acids. Germline CDR1 is SGHTA and CDR2 is FQGNSA. The V and J ends lost 7 bases and 9 bases respectively, with 20 bases between them.

This clonotype appeared a few times. This chain connects TRBV7-2 to TRBJ2-3; D may be TRBD1 or TRBD2 (5 bases each). The CDR3 sequence is 16 residues long. Germline V gene data show CDR1 as SGHTA and CDR2 as FQGNSA. V was cut by 5 bases and J by 1 base, with 16 bases left in between. CDR3 protein: CASSQIRGSGTDTQYF. CDR3 nucleotides: TGTGCCAGCAGCCAAATCCGGGGCTCCGGCACAGATACGCAGTATTTT.

The rearrangement uses TRBV5-1 and TRBJ1-1; no definite D call. This CDR3 is built from 13 residues. V gave up 1 base and J gave up 1 base, with 5 bases separating them. Germline V CDR1 and CDR2: SGHRS, YFSETQ. The CDR3 loop is CASSLPQNTEAFF. As DNA, the CDR3 is TGCGCCAGCAGCTTGCCACAGAACACTGAAGCTTTCTTT.

V and J are TRBV18 and TRBJ1-1; TRBD1 aligns across 8 bases. The CDR3 contains 14 residues. V was clipped by 2 bases and J by 7 bases; unmatched bases: 6. The germline gives CDR1 KGHSH, CDR2 LQKENI. CDR3 region: CASSPSPTGGEAFF. CDR3 in DNA: TGTGCCAGCTCACCATCACCTACAGGGGGTGAAGCTTTCTTT.